The following is a T cell receptor beta chain sequence with its context. Which antigen it targets is not known. Base-call qualities are not available, and no considerably larger clone is one nucleotide away. The immunoSEQ Assay, a bias-controlled multiplex PCR, was used to amplify TCRbeta CDR3 regions from genomic DNA. On the authors' methods: The number of nucleated cells in each sample was estimated from the amplification of reference gene primers within the assay. To quantify the absolute abundance of each unique TCRbeta CDR3 rearrangement, sequence reads were collapsed and filtered. Productive Simpson clonality was computed per sample as the square root of Simpson's diversity index over productive rearrangements. TCRdb's version of the immuneACCESS table is confined to in-frame rearrangements and falls short of the full clone set. An unresolved V gene accounts for under half of the shortfall where checked; the remainder is of unknown origin. The V and J calls and clone size come from that table; D and trimming were worked out from the DNA. This sample gives about 350,000 clones in total; about nine tenths of them show up just once. The ten most abundant clones make up approximately 1% of the sample.

The sample comes from a study of blood T cell repertoires in COVID-19 (dated by TCRdb to 2018 to 2020). With regard to the full study: Samples from collaborators originated in the United States, Italy and Spain and spanned both the acute and convalescent phases of COVID-19. The prospective study material was composed of cDNA or gDNA derived from T cells, B-cell-depleted T cells, or PBMCs. The dataset comprised deeply sampled blood TCRbeta repertoires from subjects exposed to, actively infected with, or recovered from COVID-19. A freely available public database, intended as a resource for researchers studying the immune response to SARS-CoV-2, is where the repertoires were released. Samples were obtained from the ongoing ImmuneRACE study (first 160 participants) and from 1,254 subjects provided by 6 global collaborators. Nearly every sample came with metadata listing a de-identified subject ID, COVID-19 status, age in years and sex. Where available, HLA class I and class II types were taken from metadata supplied by the sample provider and were not determined by assay-based typing.

Results the study describes overall, beyond this receptor: The amount of clinical and demographic metadata varied by source and participant and was provided uncurated.

Participants in the prospective study were aged about 18 to 90 years, lived in 24 United States geographic areas, and enrolled through a virtual design. In the prospective study, cohorts were assigned on the basis of participant-reported clinical history obtained from a screening survey and a study questionnaire. A participant counted as exposed if, within 2 weeks of entering the study, that participant had been in contact with someone who had a PCR-confirmed or clinician-diagnosed COVID-19 case. Each participant in the prospective study had whole blood, serum and a nasopharyngeal or oropharyngeal swab collected by mobile phlebotomists. Participants in the prospective study had the option to provide additional blood draws and questionnaires over an approximately 2-month period. Before DNA extraction, prospective study blood samples were shipped either frozen or at room temperature. According to the germline V gene, CDR1 reads SNHLY and CDR2 reads FYNNEI. The CDR3 goes from the cysteine to the phenylalanine over 11 residues. Only the CDR3 DNA is retained, 33 bases long and in frame from the first base. V loses 7 bases, J loses 8 bases, and the germline ends lie 11 bases apart.

The rearrangement combines TRBV2 with TRBJ1-2, with no reliable assignment of the D segment. The sequencing sample was made of PBMCs or T cells enriched from blood (not recorded which). This receptor was identified in a woman aged 25 to 39 who had been exposed to COVID-19. CDR3 loop: CASIHIEGYTF. The sequenced DNA is TGTGCCAGCATACATATTGAAGGCTACACCTTC.